Given below is one T cell receptor beta chain in context. The antigen is undetermined. The data originate from a study of T-cell memory formation after mild COVID-19. Findings and limits, study-wide: Contracting clones localized mainly to CM and EM when CD4+ and mainly to EMRA when CD8+.

TCRdb recomputed calls from the 5' RACE reads with MiXCR, one row per CDR3 protein. The data contain about 560,000 distinct CDR3 sequences, roughly 18% of them singletons. Losses at the gene ends were 4 bases for V and 4 bases for J; bases not matched to a gene: 9. This CDR3 contains 16 residues. CDR1 and CDR2 (germline): LGHDT, YNNKEL (reference sequence). The clonotype comes from an adult woman who had mild COVID-19 (a few samples of this study predate the infection). Cell type and time point are not known. The sequencing input was PBMCs or a T cell subset sorted from them (not recorded which). V usage is TRBV3-1 and J usage is TRBJ2-1, with 8 bases fitting TRBD2. CDR3 residues: CASSRTTSGSYNEQFF. In nucleotides, the CDR3 is TGTGCCAGCAGCCGGACCACTAGCGGCTCATACAATGAGCAGTTCTTC.